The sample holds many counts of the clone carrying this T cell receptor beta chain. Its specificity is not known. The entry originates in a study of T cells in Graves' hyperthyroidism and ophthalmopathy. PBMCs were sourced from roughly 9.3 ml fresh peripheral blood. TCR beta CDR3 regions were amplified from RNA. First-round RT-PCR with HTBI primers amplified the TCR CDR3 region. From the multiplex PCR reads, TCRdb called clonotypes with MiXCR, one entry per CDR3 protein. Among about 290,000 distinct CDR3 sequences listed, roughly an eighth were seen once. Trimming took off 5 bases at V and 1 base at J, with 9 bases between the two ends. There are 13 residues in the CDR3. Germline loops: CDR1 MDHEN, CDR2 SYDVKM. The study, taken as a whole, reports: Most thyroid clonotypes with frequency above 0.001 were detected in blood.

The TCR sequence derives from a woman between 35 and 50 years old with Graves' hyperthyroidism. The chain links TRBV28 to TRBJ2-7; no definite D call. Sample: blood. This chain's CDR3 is CASSRASSYEQYF. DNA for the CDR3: TGTGCCAGCAGTAGGGCAAGTTCCTACGAGCAGTACTTC.